The 15 T cell receptor beta chains below come from one sample, sequenced in a study of blood T cell repertoires in COVID-19. Sequencing was performed with immunoSEQ multiplex PCR; in TCRdb, only in-frame clones are kept and a portion is missing. The sample includes roughly 40,000 clones, around 89% of them seen just once. The specimen sequenced was peripheral blood. These receptors came from a man aged 50 to 60 with active COVID-19.

The chain employs TRBV5-6 and TRBJ2-7; D gene uncertain. CDR1 and CDR2 from the germline V gene are SGHDT and YYEEEE. This CDR3 has 13 amino acids. The V and J ends lost 1 base and 3 bases respectively, with 8 bases between them. In nucleotides, the CDR3 is TGTGCCAGCAGCTTGACAGTCAACTACGAGCAGTACTTC. Its translation: CASSLTVNYEQYF. Together with reference TRBV5-6 and TRBJ2-7, the CDR3 gives the full variable domain: DAGVTQSPTHLIKTRGQQVTLRCSPKSGHDTVSWYQQALGQGPQFIFQYYEEEERQRGNFPDRFSGHQFPNYSSELNVNALLLGDSALYLCASSLTVNYEQYFGPGTRLTVT.

The CDR3 reads CASRGDSYEQYF. CDR3 nucleotide sequence: TGTGCCAGCAGGGGGGACAGCTACGAGCAGTACTTC. The chain recombines TRBV7-2 with TRBJ2-7; 7 nucleotides line up with TRBD1. V dropped 6 bases and J dropped 3; count of bases not matched to a gene: 2. This CDR3 spans 12 amino acids. Germline lookup yields CDR1 SGHTA and CDR2 FQGNSA.

The rearrangement uses TRBV27 and TRBJ2-1; 7 nucleotides line up with TRBD2. CDR1 is MNHEY and CDR2 is SMNVEV in the germline V gene (reference sequence). The CDR3 spans 15 residues. V was clipped by 6 bases and J by 4 bases; unmatched bases: 9. The CDR3: CASSLTGGSYNEQFF. The CDR3 DNA follows: TGTGCCAGCAGCCTGACGGGGGGATCTTACAATGAGCAGTTCTTC.

The chain carries TRBV27 and TRBJ2-3; D is unclear. This CDR3 has 13 residues. Per germline, CDR1 MNHEY and CDR2 SMNVEV (reference sequence). Trimming pared 4 bases from V and 2 bases from J, leaving 7 bases between. The CDR3 sequence: CASSSTNTDTQYF. The CDR3 DNA follows: TGTGCCAGCAGTTCCACAAACACAGATACGCAGTATTTT.

The chain links TRBV28 to TRBJ1-1, with 7 bases lining up with TRBD1. The CDR3 consists of 15 residues. V shed 3 bases, J shed 0 bases, and the junction held 4 bases outside the gene matches. CDR1 and CDR2 (germline): MDHEN, SYDVKM. This chain's CDR3 is CASSFGQVMNTEAFF. In DNA, the CDR3 is TGTGCCAGCAGTTTCGGACAGGTAATGAACACTGAAGCTTTCTTT.

The chain uses TRBV15 and TRBJ2-5; possibly TRBD1 for D (6 bases). CDR1 is LNHNV and CDR2 is YYDKDF in the germline V gene (reference sequence). The CDR3 runs to 14 residues. The germline V and J ends were trimmed by 0 bases and 5 bases, with 10 bases remaining between them. For the CDR3, the DNA is TGTGCCACCAGCAGAGACAGGGGTCCGGAGACCCAGTACTTC. Residues: CATSRDRGPETQYF.

This sequence joins TRBV24-1 and TRBJ2-3; 8 nucleotides match TRBD2. From germline, CDR1 is KGHDR and CDR2 SFDVKD. Trimming cost V 4 bases and J 3 bases; bases outside gene matches: 11. CDR3 size: 17 residues. CDR3 DNA sequence: TGTGCCACCAGTGACCCCGGGAGGGGACAACAGACAGATACGCAGTATTTT. As protein: CATSDPGRGQQTDTQYF.

The genes are TRBV7-2 and TRBJ2-1; 14 positions match TRBD2. The V segment lost 4 bases and the J segment 8 bases; nucleotides outside the gene matches: 7. Germline V lookup: CDR1 SGHTA, CDR2 FQGNSA. The CDR3 loop spans 16 amino acids. The CDR3 DNA is TGTGCCAGCAGCTCAAGGACTAGCGGGGGGCGGGATGAGCAGTTCTTC. It codes for CASSSRTSGGRDEQFF.

The V call is TRBV4-2, the J call TRBJ1-2; TRBD1 matches 9 bases. Per germline, CDR1 LGHNA and CDR2 YNFKEQ. V shed 3 bases and J 8 bases; nucleotides not matched to a gene: 13. There are 16 residues in the CDR3. In DNA form, the CDR3 reads TGTGCCAGCAGCCAGGCGGCGGGGACAGGGACCGGCGGCTACACCTTC. Amino acid sequence: CASSQAAGTGTGGYTF.

The chain couples TRBV7-2 to TRBJ2-5, with TRBD2 matching 11 bases. Trimming cost V 1 base and J 3 bases; bases outside gene matches: 4. CDR3 length equals 16 residues. Germline lookup yields CDR1 SGHTA and CDR2 FQGNSA. The CDR3 region has the DNA TGTGCCAGCAGCTTAGGGGTAGCGGGGGGGGAAGAGACCCAGTACTTC. Translation: CASSLGVAGGEETQYF.

The chain joins TRBV25-1 to TRBJ2-1; 8 bases fit TRBD2. Trimming cost V 1 base and J 3 bases; bases outside gene matches: 5. The CDR3 is 16 residues long. The germline V gene has CDR1 MGHDK and CDR2 SYGVNS. The CDR3 here is CASSELGRGDYNEQFF. The CDR3 region has the DNA TGTGCCAGCAGTGAATTGGGGCGGGGGGACTACAATGAGCAGTTCTTC.

The rearrangement joins TRBV3-1 (or the pseudogene TRBV3-2) to TRBJ1-1, with 8 bases that match TRBD1. Trimming at V came to 3 bases and at J to 0 bases, leaving 3 bases not matched to a gene. The germline CDR1 and CDR2 sequences are LGHDT and YNNKEL (reference sequence). The CDR3 consists of 15 residues. CDR3 in DNA: TGTGCCAGCAGCCAGCAACAGGGGGTGAACACTGAAGCTTTCTTT. Encoded protein: CASSQQQGVNTEAFF.

The count of this clone is one. This chain joins TRBV7-8 and TRBJ1-5, with D perhaps TRBD1 (5 bases). Germline lookup yields CDR1 SGHVS and CDR2 FQNEAQ. Trimming stripped 5 bases from V and 4 bases from J, with 12 bases between. The CDR3 extends over 14 amino acids. The CDR3 coding sequence is TGTGCCAGCAGCCCCGGGACTTATAATCAGCCCCAGCATTTT. It specifies CASSPGTYNQPQHF.

The CDR3 is CASSRAGTSGTDTQYF. The CDR3 coding sequence is TGTGCCAGCAGCCGCGCCGGGACTAGCGGCACAGATACGCAGTATTTT. The chain carries TRBV27 and TRBJ2-3; 10 nucleotides line up with TRBD2. The CDR3 sequence is 16 residues long. CDR1 and CDR2 from the germline V gene are MNHEY and SMNVEV (reference sequence). Losses at the gene ends were 6 bases for V and 1 base for J; bases not matched to a gene: 7.

This chain links TRBV29-1 with TRBJ1-2; D gene ambiguous. The CDR3 has 13 residues. Trimming cost V 6 bases and J 1 base, with 12 bases left between them. Germline assignment: CDR1 SQVTM and CDR2 ANQGSEA. This chain's CDR3 is CSVQWTFNYGYTF. The CDR3 DNA reads as TGCAGCGTCCAGTGGACTTTTAACTATGGCTACACCTTC.